The 13 T cell receptor beta chains reported below all come from one sample, sequenced in a study of shared T cell receptors in the human thymus. The data were produced by immunoSEQ multiplex PCR, yet TCRdb's version contains in-frame clones alone and is incomplete. The top ten clones hold about 0.011% of a sample with about 730,000 clones, 80% to 90% of them seen once. The same specimen was also included in a second study, on human thymus T cells.

Sequenced material: thymocytes. All receptors come from a girl in the first two years of life with a congenital heart defect.

V is TRBV12-5 and J is TRBJ2-3, with TRBD1 matching 7 bases. The germline gives CDR1 LGHNT, CDR2 FRNRAP. The ends lost 1 base at V and 2 bases at J; junction bases unmatched: 15. There are 19 residues in the CDR3. CDR3 sequence: CASGLEPGQSRSSTDTQYF. CDR3 in DNA: TGTGCTAGTGGTTTGGAACCGGGACAGTCCCGAAGCTCCACAGATACGCAGTATTTT. Variable domain in full (rest from reference TRBV12-5 and TRBJ2-3): DARVTQTPRHKVTEMGQEVTMRCQPILGHNTVFWYRQTMMQGLELLAYFRNRAPLDDSGMPKDRFSAEMPDATLATLKIQPSEPRDSAVYFCASGLEPGQSRSSTDTQYFGPGTRLTVL.

The chain uses TRBV9 and TRBJ1-2; D uncertain. The germline gives CDR1 SGDLS, CDR2 YYNGEE. The CDR3 covers 15 residues. The V end lost 0 bases, the J end lost 2 bases, and 11 bases lay between the germline ends. DNA for the CDR3: TGTGCCAGCAGCGTAGTGGCAGAGGCGAACTATGGCTACACCTTC. Amino acids: CASSVVAEANYGYTF.

The J gene is TRBJ2-2, the V gene TRBV5-1, with D uncertain. Germline V CDR1 and CDR2: SGHRS, YFSETQ. The CDR3 contains 14 residues. The ends were cut back, 4 bases at V and 7 bases at J, with 14 bases in the middle. The CDR3 loop reads CASSVAVAGGELFF. CDR3 in DNA: TGCGCCAGCAGCGTGGCGGTCGCTGGCGGGGAGCTGTTTTTT.

The rearrangement uses TRBV6-1 and TRBJ2-2; D unclear. CDR1 and CDR2 (germline): MNHNS, SASEGT. Trimming took off 0 bases at V and 1 base at J, with 3 bases between the two ends. The CDR3 is 14 amino acids. CDR3 region: CASSEARNTGELFF. The CDR3 DNA is TGTGCCAGCAGTGAAGCGCGGAACACCGGGGAGCTGTTTTTT.

This clone was counted only a few times. The chain links TRBV6-5 to TRBJ1-3; no clear D gene. The CDR3 contains 15 residues. Germline assignment: CDR1 MNHEY and CDR2 SVGAGI. V lost 0 bases, J lost 2 bases, and 8 bases lay in between. Here the CDR3 DNA reads TGTGCCAGCAGTTACTCGCGTGCGGCTGGAAACACCATATATTTT. Its translation is CASSYSRAAGNTIYF.

V usage is TRBV19 and J usage is TRBJ1-5; D remains ambiguous. V lost 5 bases and J 0 bases, leaving 11 bases between the germline ends. This CDR3 has 15 amino acids. Germline values: CDR1 LNHDA, CDR2 SQIVND (reference sequence). This chain's CDR3 is CASSAENYSNQPQHF. The CDR3 bases are TGTGCCAGTAGTGCCGAGAATTATAGCAATCAGCCCCAGCATTTT.

This rearrangement joins TRBV5-4 to TRBJ1-2; a possible D gene is TRBD1 (6 bases). Germline V gene sequence: CDR1 SGHNT, CDR2 YYREEE (reference sequence). Deletions cut 4 bases from V and 8 bases from J, with 18 bases between. The CDR3 extends over 14 amino acids. Here the CDR3 reads CASSPRGGRRGYTF. The CDR3 region has the DNA TGTGCCAGCAGCCCTCGGGGGGGCAGGCGGGGCTACACCTTC.

The gene calls are TRBV7-9 and TRBJ2-3, with 7 bases lining up with TRBD1. With V trimmed by 1 base and J by 5 bases, 12 bases remained unmatched. CDR3 size: 17 residues. The V gene's germline CDR1 is SEHNR and CDR2 FQNEAQ (reference sequence). CDR3 bases: TGTGCCAGCAGCTTAGGTGTAACAGGGGACATTGGAGATACGCAGTATTTT. Protein: CASSLGVTGDIGDTQYF.

This clone showed up just a few times. The genes are TRBV4-3 and TRBJ1-6; perhaps TRBD1 as D (5 bases). The ends were cut back, 1 base at V and 5 bases at J, with 12 bases in the middle. The CDR3 spans 16 residues. Per the germline V gene, CDR1 is LGHNA and CDR2 is YSLEER. The CDR3 reads CASSQVVGGDNSPLHF. The CDR3 nucleotides read TGCGCCAGCAGCCAAGTTGTGGGGGGGGATAATTCACCCCTCCACTTT.

This chain links TRBV5-1 with TRBJ2-5; D unresolved. The J call could be wrong; TRBJ2-7 is a better fit for the DNA end. Germline CDR1 and CDR2: SGHRS and YFSETQ. This CDR3 has 14 amino acids. CDR3 sequence reads: CASSLANHPYEQYF. As DNA, the CDR3 is TGCGCCAGCAGCTTGGCCAATCATCCCTACGAGCAGTACTTC.

This clone was observed a few times. The chain employs TRBV5-6 and TRBJ1-6; the D gene is possibly TRBD1 (5 bases). Germline values: CDR1 SGHDT, CDR2 YYEEEE. Trimming removed 6 bases from V and 14 bases from J, with 18 bases in between. There are 13 residues in the CDR3. The DNA for the CDR3 is TGTGCCAGCACCTCATCGAACGGAGGGGCCCTCCACTTT. Translated, it gives CASTSSNGGALHF.

This rearrangement joins TRBV7-9 to TRBJ1-1, with D uncertain. The ends were cut back, 5 bases at V and 1 base at J, with 17 bases in the middle. The CDR3 is made up of 16 amino acids. CDR1 is SEHNR and CDR2 is FQNEAQ in the germline V gene (reference sequence). The CDR3 sequence: CASSPEEGLRNTEAFF. In nucleotides, the CDR3 is TGTGCCAGCAGCCCCGAAGAAGGACTGAGGAACACTGAAGCTTTCTTT.

V and J are TRBV25-1 and TRBJ2-5; 7 positions agree with TRBD1. Trimming cost V 0 bases and J 6 bases; bases outside gene matches: 10. Germline CDR1 is MGHDK and CDR2 is SYGVNS. The CDR3 length is 16 residues. The CDR3 region is CASSEYPPDREKTQYF. The CDR3, as DNA: TGTGCCAGCAGTGAATATCCTCCAGACAGGGAAAAGACCCAGTACTTC.